The 11 T cell receptor beta chains in this list originate from one sample, sequenced in a study of T cell changes during pregnancy in multiple sclerosis. Here immunoSEQ multiplex PCR was the method, and the copy in TCRdb shows in-frame clones only, minus some. Of 100,000 or so clones listed, 92% were seen once; the top ten hold about 1.8%. The sequencing used peripheral blood, collected after pregnancy. Receptors originate from a female donor with multiple sclerosis, enrolled in a pregnancy study.

The chain has TRBV11-2 and TRBJ1-1; D possibly corresponds to TRBD1 (5 bases). The V gene lost 0 bases and the J gene lost 5 bases, with 13 bases spanning the gap. Germline CDR1 is SGHAT and CDR2 is FQNNGV. The CDR3 loop spans 15 amino acids. The CDR3 here is CASSLEEGRWTEAFF. CDR3 coding DNA: TGTGCCAGCAGCTTAGAGGAGGGACGTTGGACTGAAGCTTTCTTT.

V and J are TRBV11-3 and TRBJ1-1, with TRBD1 matching over 7 bases. The ends lost 6 bases at V and 6 bases at J; junction bases unmatched: 4. This CDR3 region has 12 residues. CDR1 and CDR2 (germline): SGHNT, YENEEA. CDR3 in DNA: TGTGCCAGCAGTCGGACAGGACCTGAAGCTTTCTTT. The encoded protein is CASSRTGPEAFF.

This clone was detected only once. V usage is TRBV2 and J usage is TRBJ2-1, with D perhaps matching TRBD2 (6 bases). Germline V gene lookup returns CDR1 SNHLY and CDR2 FYNNEI. Between the trimmed V and J ends, which lost 6 bases and 4 bases, there was a span of 19 bases. This CDR3 has 16 amino acids. The CDR3 DNA reads TGTGCCAGCAGAAGTGTGGCCGGAGGGGCTTACAATGAGCAGTTCTTC. Amino acids: CASRSVAGGAYNEQFF.

The chain employs TRBV27 and TRBJ1-1; the D is unclear. The germline V gene has CDR1 MNHEY and CDR2 SMNVEV (reference sequence). V was trimmed by 3 bases and J by 2 bases, leaving 10 bases between them. This CDR3 region has 14 residues. The CDR3 reads CASSLAGANTEAFF. The DNA of the CDR3 is TGTGCCAGCAGTTTGGCGGGAGCAAACACTGAAGCTTTCTTT.

The chain uses TRBV19 and TRBJ2-2; 10 positions match TRBD2. This CDR3 has 17 residues. After removal of 6 bases from V and 5 bases from J, the junction contained 12 bases not matched to a gene. Germline V CDR1 and CDR2: LNHDA, SQIVND (reference sequence). The CDR3 reads CASRKISTSGRTGELFF. The CDR3 DNA is TGTGCCAGTAGGAAAATCTCGACTAGCGGGCGAACCGGGGAGCTGTTTTTT. Drawing the rest from reference TRBV19 and TRBJ2-2, the complete variable domain is DGGITQSPKYLFRKEGQNVTLSCEQNLNHDAMYWYRQDPGQGLRLIYYSQIVNDFQKGDIAEGYSVSREKKESFPLTVTSAQKNPTAFYLCASRKISTSGRTGELFFGEGSRLTVL.

This chain joins TRBV7-8 and TRBJ1-6; D is unresolved. V was trimmed by 1 base and J by 1 base, leaving 11 bases between them. CDR1 and CDR2 (germline): SGHVS, FQNEAQ. The CDR3 length is 17 residues. CDR3 nucleotide sequence: TGTGCCAGCAGCTTAGGTCAGGCAAGGTCCTATAATTCACCCCTCCACTTT. Its protein is CASSLGQARSYNSPLHF.

The rearrangement links TRBV18 to TRBJ1-2; a weak D match, TRBD1 (5 bases). The germline CDR1 and CDR2 sequences are KGHSH and LQKENI. The CDR3 spans 15 residues. V lost 6 bases and J 2 bases, leaving 16 bases between the germline ends. The CDR3 loop is CASSTDTYTNYGYTF. The DNA for the CDR3 is TGTGCCAGCTCCACGGACACCTACACCAACTATGGCTACACCTTC.

This clone was counted once. The gene calls are TRBV29-1 and TRBJ2-3, with D possibly being TRBD2 (6 bases). V was pared by 3 bases and J by 2 bases, with 12 bases between. Germline V gives CDR1 SQVTM, CDR2 ANQGSEA. The CDR3 loop spans 14 amino acids. The CDR3 loop reads CSVEDGLYTDTQYF. The CDR3 DNA follows: TGCAGCGTTGAGGACGGACTATACACAGATACGCAGTATTTT.

This clone was recorded only once. This sequence joins TRBV9 and TRBJ2-3; no firm D call. The germline gives CDR1 SGDLS, CDR2 YYNGEE. V was clipped by 3 bases and J by 1 base, with 15 bases between them. The length of the CDR3 is 16 residues. The CDR3 nucleotides read TGTGCCAGCAGCGCGTTTGGAAACCGGGGCACAGATACGCAGTATTTT. Protein product: CASSAFGNRGTDTQYF.

V usage is TRBV10-3 and J usage is TRBJ1-5; the match to TRBD1 covers 10 bases. CDR1 and CDR2 from the germline V gene are ENHRY and SYGVKD. The CDR3 length is 14 residues. Trimming removed 4 bases from V and 9 bases from J; junction bases left unmatched: 6. The CDR3 is CAISGQGAALPQHF. The CDR3 DNA sequence: TGTGCCATCAGTGGACAGGGGGCGGCTCTGCCCCAGCATTTT.

This clone was seen a handful of times. One junction end disagrees with the germline gene, perhaps due to a read error. V is TRBV6-6 and J is TRBJ2-1; TRBD1 aligns across 8 bases. Germline CDR1 and CDR2: MNHNY and SVGAGI (reference sequence). CDR3 length equals 12 residues. CDR3 sequence: CASSRTGTERFF. CDR3 sequence (DNA): TGTGCCAGCAGCCGGACAGGGACAGAGCGGTTCTTC.